The 27 T cell receptor beta chains below come from one sample, sequenced in a study of shared T cell receptors in the human thymus. TCRdb's table, derived via immunoSEQ multiplex PCR, lists solely in-frame clones and lacks some. The sample holds roughly 560,000 clones; 78% are singletons and the top ten take about 0.013%. These data were also reused for a study on human thymus T cells.

Source material: thymocytes. Receptors originate from a boy younger than two with a congenital heart defect.

The chain recombines TRBV6-4 with TRBJ2-7; D may be TRBD2 (5 bases). CDR1 MRHNA and CDR2 SNTAGT come from the germline V gene. This CDR3 is built from 14 residues. V shed 0 bases and J shed 2 bases, with 8 bases lying between them. The CDR3 sequence: CASSDSLAPYEQYF. The DNA of the CDR3 is TGTGCCAGCAGTGACTCCCTAGCCCCCTACGAGCAGTACTTC.

As DNA, the CDR3 is TGCAGCGTTGAAGATCTGGCTAGCGGGAGTGGCTCCTACAATGAGCAGTTCTTC. The encoded protein is CSVEDLASGSGSYNEQFF. The chain has TRBV29-1 and TRBJ2-1; the match to TRBD2 covers 10 bases. V gave up 0 bases and J gave up 0 bases; unmatched junction bases: 8. The CDR3 is 18 residues long. CDR1 and CDR2 (germline): SQVTM, ANQGSEA.

This chain connects TRBV10-2 to TRBJ1-2; D gene uncertain. V was shortened by 4 bases and J by 2 bases, with 8 bases between the two germline ends. Germline CDR1 and CDR2: WSHSY and SAAADI. This CDR3 is built from 13 residues. The CDR3 reads CASSGASNYGYTF. The CDR3 DNA reads as TGCGCCAGCAGTGGGGCCAGCAACTATGGCTACACCTTC.

This clone was observed once. V is TRBV7-8 and J is TRBJ2-1; 11 bases match TRBD2. Germline V gene lookup returns CDR1 SGHVS and CDR2 FQNEAQ. V was pared by 4 bases and J by 1 base, with 3 bases of the junction left unmatched. The length of the CDR3 is 16 residues. Here the CDR3 reads CASSCGTSGSYNEQFF. CDR3 in DNA: TGTGCCAGCAGCTGCGGGACTAGCGGTTCCTACAATGAGCAGTTCTTC.

The chain uses TRBV4-1 and TRBJ2-3; tentative D call: TRBD2 (6 bases). With 0 bases removed from V and 1 base from J, the gap between germline ends came to 14 bases. The CDR3 loop spans 17 amino acids. CDR1 MGHRA and CDR2 YSYEKL come from the germline V gene. As DNA, the CDR3 is TGCGCCAGCAGCCAAGAGGAAAGGGACTTCGGCACAGATACGCAGTATTTT. Translating it yields CASSQEERDFGTDTQYF.

The chain employs TRBV29-1 and TRBJ2-1, with 7 bases fitting TRBD1. Germline assignment: CDR1 SQVTM and CDR2 ANQGSEA. The CDR3 runs 11 residues. Trimming took 5 bases from V and 9 from J; bases not matched to a gene: 4. CDR3 coding DNA: TGCAGCGTTCGACAGGGTGGTGAGCAGTTCTTC. Translating it yields CSVRQGGEQFF.

The rearrangement links TRBV14 to TRBJ2-3; 10 positions agree with TRBD2. V lost 3 bases, J lost 5 bases, and 14 bases stayed unmatched. The CDR3 consists of 18 residues. Germline V gives CDR1 SGHDN, CDR2 FVKESK. This CDR3 is CASSHLKRSGRGVDTQYF. The CDR3 bases are TGTGCCAGCAGCCATCTCAAGAGGAGCGGGAGGGGTGTAGATACGCAGTATTTT.

This clone was recorded once. This chain connects TRBV6-5 to TRBJ2-7, with TRBD1 as a possible D gene (5 bases). The germline V and J ends were trimmed by 7 bases and 5 bases, with 15 bases remaining between them. The CDR3 has 13 residues. Germline V CDR1 and CDR2: MNHEY, SVGAGI. CDR3 protein: CASTPGPPHEQYF. Written as DNA, the CDR3 is TGTGCCAGCACCCCAGGGCCCCCGCACGAGCAGTACTTC.

CDR3: CARTGDSNYGYTF. CDR3 sequence (DNA): TGTGCCAGGACAGGGGATTCTAACTATGGCTACACCTTC. The chain joins TRBV2 to TRBJ1-2, with TRBD1 matching 8 bases. V shed 9 bases and J 0 bases; nucleotides not matched to a gene: 3. The CDR3 contains 13 residues. Per germline, CDR1 SNHLY and CDR2 FYNNEI. The variable domain in full, with the rest retrieved from reference TRBV2 and TRBJ1-2, is EPEVTQTPSHQVTQMGQEVILRCVPISNHLYFYWYRQILGQKVEFLVSFYNNEISEKSEIFDDQFSVERPDGSNFTLKIRSTKLEDSAMYFCARTGDSNYGYTFGSGTRLTVV.

The chain couples TRBV25-1 to TRBJ1-6; 7 bases line up with TRBD1. This CDR3 is 17 amino acids long. Germline V gene data show CDR1 as MGHDK and CDR2 as SYGVNS. Trimming removed 3 bases from V and 5 bases from J; junction bases left unmatched: 10. The CDR3 DNA reads as TGTGCCAGCAGTGATCCGACAGGCACAGGGGATAATTCACCCCTCCACTTT. It specifies CASSDPTGTGDNSPLHF.

This chain links TRBV29-1 with TRBJ1-5; a weak D match, TRBD1 (6 bases). The V end lost 6 bases, the J end lost 5 bases, and 11 bases lay between the germline ends. The CDR3 sequence is 12 residues long. Germline V gene sequence: CDR1 SQVTM, CDR2 ANQGSEA. Written as DNA, the CDR3 is TGCAGCGTGCTAGGGGGAGATCAGCCCCAGCATTTT. Translated, it gives CSVLGGDQPQHF. The complete variable domain, with remaining parts taken from reference TRBV29-1 and TRBJ1-5, reads SAVISQKPSRDICQRGTSLTIQCQVDSQVTMMFWYRQQPGQSLTLIATANQGSEATYESGFVIDKFPISRPNLTFSTLTVSNMSPEDSSIYLCSVLGGDQPQHFGDGTRLSIL.

This chain joins TRBV5-1 and TRBJ2-7, with 8 nucleotides matching TRBD1. This CDR3 contains 13 residues. With 5 bases clipped from V and 5 bases from J, the junction kept 6 bases outside the gene matches. Per the germline V gene, CDR1 is SGHRS and CDR2 is YFSETQ. The CDR3 nucleotides are TGCGCCAGCAGACGGACAGGGAACCACGAGCAGTACTTC. This translates into CASRRTGNHEQYF. Combining the CDR3 with reference TRBV5-1 and TRBJ2-7 gives the whole variable domain KAGVTQTPRYLIKTRGQQVTLSCSPISGHRSVSWYQQTPGQGLQFLFEYFSETQRNKGNFPGRFSGRQFSNSRSEMNVSTLELGDSALYLCASRRTGNHEQYFGPGTRLTVT.

The chain is built from TRBV28 and TRBJ1-5; no clear D. CDR1 is MDHEN and CDR2 is SYDVKM in the germline V gene. V was trimmed by 10 bases and J by 7 bases, leaving 17 bases between them. The CDR3 has 13 residues. The chain's CDR3 is CATKEERVQPQHF. As DNA, the CDR3 is TGTGCCACAAAGGAGGAGAGGGTGCAGCCCCAGCATTTT.

The J gene is TRBJ2-4, the V gene TRBV4-2, with TRBD2 matching 7 bases. CDR1 and CDR2 from the germline V gene are LGHNA and YNFKEQ. This CDR3 comprises 17 residues. J lost 7 bases, V lost 0 bases, and 12 bases had no gene match. CDR3 amino acids: CASSQERGGVALNIQYF. For the CDR3, the DNA is TGTGCCAGCAGCCAAGAGAGGGGAGGGGTTGCGTTGAACATTCAGTACTTC.

The V call is TRBV30, the J call TRBJ2-5, with TRBD1 identical over 7 bases. There are 14 residues in the CDR3. From germline, CDR1 is GTSNPN and CDR2 SVGIG (reference sequence). V dropped 4 bases and J dropped 3; count of bases not matched to a gene: 8. The DNA of the CDR3 is TGTGCCTGGAAAAAACCGGGACAGAAAGAGACCCAGTACTTC. This codes for CAWKKPGQKETQYF.

The chain has TRBV5-1 and TRBJ2-5; D not resolved. The CDR3 length is 13 residues. V was cut by 0 bases and J by 2 bases, with 5 bases left in between. Germline lookup yields CDR1 SGHRS and CDR2 YFSETQ. This CDR3 is CASSLVQQETQYF. In nucleotides, the CDR3 is TGCGCCAGCAGCTTGGTCCAACAAGAGACCCAGTACTTC.

The CDR3 DNA follows: TGTGCCAGCAGTTTCTCTCAGGCCGACCGGGACAAAGGGGGCGAGCAGTACTTC. It codes for CASSFSQADRDKGGEQYF. This chain connects TRBV28 to TRBJ2-7, with D perhaps TRBD1 (6 bases). The CDR3 is made up of 18 amino acids. Germline assignment: CDR1 MDHEN and CDR2 SYDVKM. The V gene lost 3 bases and the J gene lost 6 bases, with 27 bases spanning the gap.

The J gene is TRBJ2-1, the V gene TRBV9, with D perhaps TRBD1 (7 bases). Germline V lookup: CDR1 SGDLS, CDR2 YYNGEE. Trimming took off 0 bases at V and 2 bases at J, with 33 bases between the two ends. The CDR3 totals 23 residues. CDR3 coding DNA: TGTGCCAGCAGCGTAGAATTTAGGGAGGCAGGGACAGACTATCAGGGGCCCTACAATGAGCAGTTCTTC. Translating gives CASSVEFREAGTDYQGPYNEQFF.

The chain employs TRBV6-1 and TRBJ2-7; a possible D gene is TRBD1 (6 bases). This CDR3 contains 16 residues. Trimming removed 3 bases from V and 2 bases from J, with 17 bases in between. In germline, CDR1 is MNHNS, CDR2 SASEGT. This CDR3 reads CASSEHRTEATYEQYF. In DNA, the CDR3 is TGTGCCAGCAGTGAGCATAGGACAGAAGCGACCTACGAGCAGTACTTC.

About this clone itself: The CDR3 ends on some other residue instead of the conserved phenylalanine or tryptophan, so this is likely a read error. The chain combines TRBV20-1 with TRBJ2-7, with 9 bases aligning to TRBD2. CDR1 and CDR2 (germline): DFQATT, SNEGSKA (reference sequence). The CDR3 sequence is 11 residues long. Trimming cost V 8 bases and J 9 bases; bases outside gene matches: 8. CDR3 region: CSLAGRDRQYL. The CDR3, as DNA: TGCAGTCTAGCGGGGCGGGACAGGCAGTACCTC.

The chain employs TRBV9 and TRBJ1-1, with TRBD1 identical over 11 bases. The V gene's germline CDR1 is SGDLS and CDR2 YYNGEE. With V trimmed by 0 bases and J by 6 bases, 16 bases remained unmatched. This CDR3 has 19 amino acids. DNA for the CDR3: TGTGCCAGCAGCGTAGGAGGAGGGGGTGGCGGACAGGGGGCCCCTGAAGCTTTCTTT. This gives the protein CASSVGGGGGGQGAPEAFF.

A few counts support this clone. J is TRBJ2-5 and V is TRBV28; tentative D call: TRBD2 (6 bases). Germline assignment: CDR1 MDHEN and CDR2 SYDVKM. Between the trimmed V and J ends, which lost 5 bases and 1 base, there was a span of 14 bases. This CDR3 is built from 15 residues. The CDR3 region is CASSILSGPQETQYF. In DNA, the CDR3 is TGTGCCAGCAGTATCCTTAGCGGACCCCAAGAGACCCAGTACTTC. The variable domain in full, with the rest retrieved from reference TRBV28 and TRBJ2-5, is DVKVTQSSRYLVKRTGEKVFLECVQDMDHENMFWYRQDPGLGLRLIYFSYDVKMKEKGDIPEGYSVSREKKERFSLILESASTNQTSMYLCASSILSGPQETQYFGPGTRLLVL.

The table lists this clone with a few counts. The chain combines TRBV28 with TRBJ2-6; a weak D match, TRBD1 (5 bases). This CDR3 region has 18 residues. Germline lookup yields CDR1 MDHEN and CDR2 SYDVKM. V shed 4 bases and J shed 2 bases, with 18 bases lying between them. The CDR3 sequence is CASSCRRQLGPGANVLTF. In DNA, the CDR3 is TGTGCCAGCAGTTGTCGCCGACAGTTAGGTCCTGGGGCCAACGTCCTGACTTTC.

This clone came up a few times. This chain uses TRBV6-1 with TRBJ1-1; weak D call: TRBD1 (6 bases). There are 14 residues in the CDR3. Germline lookup yields CDR1 MNHNS and CDR2 SASEGT. V shed 6 bases and J shed 5 bases, with 16 bases lying between them. This CDR3 is CASREDSFGTEAFF. CDR3 DNA sequence: TGTGCCAGCAGAGAGGACAGCTTTGGGACTGAAGCTTTCTTT.

There are a few counts of this clone. The rearrangement uses TRBV30 and TRBJ1-2, with 8 bases lining up with TRBD1. Trimming cost V 3 bases and J 5 bases; bases outside gene matches: 11. This CDR3 contains 15 residues. Looked up from germline, CDR1 is GTSNPN and CDR2 is SVGIG (reference sequence). CDR3 DNA sequence: TGTGCCTGGAGGACCCTAGACAGGGGAAGGTATGGCTACACCTTC. This translates into CAWRTLDRGRYGYTF.

The chain employs TRBV5-1 and TRBJ2-1; maybe TRBD2 (6 bases). The germline V gene encodes CDR1 SGHRS and CDR2 YFSETQ. V was shortened by 0 bases and J by 12 bases, with 10 bases between the two germline ends. This CDR3 is built from 12 residues. This chain's CDR3 is CASSLAGSAQFF. CDR3 sequence (DNA): TGCGCCAGCAGCTTGGCCGGGAGCGCGCAGTTCTTC.

This chain links TRBV20-1 with TRBJ2-3; 9 nucleotides line up with TRBD1. The CDR3 runs to 11 residues. V gave up 5 bases and J gave up 6 bases; unmatched junction bases: 0. CDR1 is DFQATT, CDR2 SNEGSKA, per germline (reference sequence). This chain's CDR3 is CSADRGDTQYF. DNA of the CDR3: TGCAGTGCTGACAGGGGGGATACGCAGTATTTT.